Below, 11 T cell receptor beta chains from the same sample are listed, as sequenced in a study of identical twins. TCRdb analysed the 5' RACE reads with MiXCR anew, one entry per CDR3 protein. There are under 300,000 distinct CDR3 sequences in the sample; more than 9.5% occur only once, and 4% lies in the top ten. This sample also appeared in a second study, on yellow fever vaccine responses in identical twins.

The sequencing input was memory (CD45RO+) T cells sorted from blood. Receptors were obtained from a woman younger than 30 in good health.

Only a few counts were recorded for this clonotype. The gene calls are TRBV5-1 and TRBJ2-2; D is unclear. Germline lookup yields CDR1 SGHRS and CDR2 YFSETQ. Trimming stripped 2 bases from V and 0 bases from J, with 8 bases between. The CDR3 loop spans 15 amino acids. The chain's CDR3 is CASSFGSTNTGELFF. In DNA, the CDR3 is TGCGCCAGCAGCTTTGGCAGTACGAACACCGGGGAGCTGTTTTTT.

This clonotype was observed many times. The chain combines TRBV7-2 with TRBJ2-4; 9 nucleotides match TRBD1. Trimming cost V 2 bases and J 6 bases; bases outside gene matches: 2. The CDR3 extends over 14 amino acids. Germline V gene sequence: CDR1 SGHTA, CDR2 FQGNSA. Here the CDR3 DNA reads TGTGCCAGCAGCTTAAGGGGACAGGGAAACATTCAGTACTTC. It yields the protein CASSLRGQGNIQYF. The entire variable domain, with the rest obtained from reference TRBV7-2 and TRBJ2-4, is as follows: GAGVSQSPSNKVTEKGKDVELRCDPISGHTALYWYRQSLGQGLEFLIYFQGNSAPDKSGLPSDRFSAERTGGSVSTLTIQRTQQEDSAVYLCASSLRGQGNIQYFGAGTRLSVL.

This clonotype has just a few counts. The J gene is TRBJ1-4, the V gene TRBV15; D gene uncertain. V lost 1 base and J 8 bases, leaving 11 bases between the germline ends. The length of the CDR3 is 14 residues. Germline CDR1 is LNHNV and CDR2 is YYDKDF (reference sequence). CDR3 nucleotides: TGTGCCACCAGCAGAGTTCGGGTGAGAGAAAAACTGTTTTTT. Encoded protein: CATSRVRVREKLFF.

In this sample, this clonotype turned up a few times. This chain uses TRBV24-1 with TRBJ2-2, with 7 bases aligning to TRBD1. Per the germline V gene, CDR1 is KGHDR and CDR2 is SFDVKD. CDR3 size: 17 residues. The J segment lost 0 bases and the V segment lost 4 bases, leaving 7 bases of the junction unmatched. The CDR3 sequence is CATSESRTGSNTGELFF. CDR3 nucleotide sequence: TGTGCCACCAGTGAATCCCGGACAGGCTCGAACACCGGGGAGCTGTTTTTT.

This clonotype was recorded a few times. This chain connects TRBV5-1 to TRBJ1-5, with D unresolved. From germline, CDR1 is SGHRS and CDR2 YFSETQ. V lost 0 bases to trimming and J lost 0 bases, with 4 bases between them. The CDR3 runs to 14 residues. The CDR3 region is CASSLADSNQPQHF. DNA of the CDR3: TGCGCCAGCAGCTTGGCCGATAGCAATCAGCCCCAGCATTTT.

This clonotype was detected only once. This rearrangement joins TRBV10-3 to TRBJ2-3; maybe TRBD2 (6 bases). Germline CDR1 is ENHRY and CDR2 is SYGVKD. CDR3 size: 12 residues. V was trimmed by 8 bases and J by 3 bases, leaving 9 bases between them. CDR3 region: CAIGRPTDTQYF. The CDR3 DNA reads TGTGCCATCGGGAGGCCAACAGATACGCAGTATTTT.

This clonotype came up once. The chain carries TRBV6-2 or TRBV6-3 and TRBJ2-6; TRBD1 matches at 7 bases. Per the germline V gene, CDR1 is MNHEY and CDR2 is SVGEGT. The V gene end was trimmed by 1 base and the J gene end by 0 bases; junction bases not matched to a gene: 12. The CDR3 consists of 20 residues. Written as DNA, the CDR3 is TGTGCCAGCAGTTACTTATCCCCCGGGACAGTTCGCTCTGGGGCCAACGTCCTGACTTTC. Amino acid sequence: CASSYLSPGTVRSGANVLTF.

This clonotype was detected ten times or more. This chain joins TRBV12-3 or TRBV12-4 and TRBJ2-2; D perhaps matches TRBD1 (6 bases). This CDR3 region has 14 residues. The germline V and J ends were trimmed by 5 bases and 0 bases, with 7 bases remaining between them. CDR3: CASSRQANTGELFF. The CDR3 DNA is TGTGCCAGCAGTCGACAGGCGAACACCGGGGAGCTGTTTTTT.

The chain joins TRBV7-2 to TRBJ2-1, with TRBD1 matching over 12 bases. V gave up 4 bases and J gave up 6 bases; unmatched junction bases: 1. The CDR3 length is 14 residues. Germline V gene sequence: CDR1 SGHTA, CDR2 FQGNSA. The CDR3 protein is CASSWDRGPNEQFF. The CDR3 DNA sequence: TGTGCCAGCAGCTGGGACAGGGGGCCCAATGAGCAGTTCTTC.

This clonotype was seen many times. This chain connects TRBV10-3 to TRBJ2-1; 9 bases match TRBD1. Trimming took 9 bases from V and 5 from J; bases not matched to a gene: 5. Germline CDR1 and CDR2: ENHRY and SYGVKD. The CDR3 consists of 13 residues. The CDR3 DNA reads as TGTGCCATAGACAGGGGGGTAAACAATGAGCAGTTCTTC. This encodes CAIDRGVNNEQFF.

This clonotype was observed a handful of times. The chain links TRBV4-3 to TRBJ2-7; D assignment may be TRBD1 or TRBD2 (5 bases each). Looked up from germline, CDR1 is LGHNA and CDR2 is YSLEER. The CDR3 extends over 16 amino acids. V shed 2 bases and J shed 6 bases, with 20 bases lying between them. The chain's CDR3 is CASSQTVRGLTGEQYF. CDR3 DNA: TGCGCCAGCAGCCAAACCGTGAGGGGCCTGACGGGCGAGCAGTACTTC.